The 24 T cell receptor beta chains reported below all come from one sample, sequenced in a study of blood T cell repertoires in COVID-19. Only in-frame clones appear in the TCRdb table, and some are missing; sequencing was by immunoSEQ multiplex PCR. The table shows more than 95,000 clones, with approximately 83% occurring only once. The sample comprised peripheral blood. Receptors were obtained from a man older than 75 with active or convalescent COVID-19.

This chain links TRBV5-4 with TRBJ1-6; D gene ambiguous. This CDR3 has 15 amino acids. Per germline, CDR1 SGHNT and CDR2 YYREEE (reference sequence). V gave up 5 bases and J gave up 7 bases, with 16 bases separating them. This CDR3 reads CASRATGEINSPLHF. The CDR3 nucleotides are TGTGCCAGCAGGGCAACTGGAGAGATAAATTCACCCCTCCACTTT.

This clone was seen only a few times. The V gene is TRBV7-9, the J gene TRBJ1-1; D is perhaps TRBD1 (5 bases). The CDR3 runs 15 residues. Trimming pared 1 base from V and 1 base from J, leaving 10 bases between. Germline assignment: CDR1 SEHNR and CDR2 FQNEAQ (reference sequence). The CDR3 nucleotides are TGTGCCAGCAGCTTAGAGGGGTCTGGGAACACTGAAGCTTTCTTT. This gives the protein CASSLEGSGNTEAFF.

The chain employs TRBV5-1 and TRBJ2-2; TRBD1 matches 7 bases. Germline loops: CDR1 SGHRS, CDR2 YFSETQ. Trimming removed 0 bases from V and 2 bases from J; junction bases left unmatched: 4. The CDR3 has 16 residues. The CDR3 coding sequence is TGCGCCAGCAGCTTGGTGGCAGGGGGAAACACCGGGGAGCTGTTTTTT. It codes for CASSLVAGGNTGELFF.

This chain links TRBV4-1 with TRBJ2-5; the match to TRBD1 covers 8 bases. V lost 8 bases, J lost 5 bases, and 13 bases stayed unmatched. CDR1 is MGHRA, CDR2 YSYEKL, per germline. The CDR3 is 15 amino acids. Here the CDR3 reads CASPTLGRGRETQYF. CDR3 coding DNA: TGCGCCAGCCCGACCTTGGGCAGGGGGCGTGAGACCCAGTACTTC.

The chain has TRBV13 and TRBJ2-7; possible D gene TRBD1, 6 bases. Germline V gene lookup returns CDR1 PRHDT and CDR2 FYEKMQ (reference sequence). The ends were cut back, 4 bases at V and 6 bases at J, with 13 bases in the middle. The CDR3 loop spans 13 amino acids. The CDR3, as DNA: TGTGCCAGCAGCTCAAACAGGGCAGGCGAGCAGTACTTC. This gives the protein CASSSNRAGEQYF.

This chain uses TRBV30 with TRBJ1-3, with a tentative D call TRBD1 (5 bases). V was clipped by 3 bases and J by 4 bases, with 13 bases between them. CDR1 GTSNPN and CDR2 SVGIG come from the germline V gene (reference sequence). The CDR3 is 14 amino acids. The CDR3, as DNA: TGTGCCTGGAGCGTGGGGCAGTTGGGAAACACCATATATTTT. As protein: CAWSVGQLGNTIYF.

This clone was observed once. V usage is TRBV5-6 and J usage is TRBJ1-3; D not resolved. Between the trimmed V and J ends, which lost 0 bases and 4 bases, there was a span of 8 bases. Germline V lookup: CDR1 SGHDT, CDR2 YYEEEE. The length of the CDR3 is 14 residues. CDR3 in DNA: TGTGCCAGCAGCTTGGGCAGTACAGGAAACACCATATATTTT. This sequence encodes CASSLGSTGNTIYF. Full variable domain (rest looked up from reference TRBV5-6 and TRBJ1-3): DAGVTQSPTHLIKTRGQQVTLRCSPKSGHDTVSWYQQALGQGPQFIFQYYEEEERQRGNFPDRFSGHQFPNYSSELNVNALLLGDSALYLCASSLGSTGNTIYFGEGSWLTVV.

The chain employs TRBV6-5 and TRBJ2-7; TRBD1 matches 7 bases. CDR3 length equals 14 residues. CDR1 is MNHEY and CDR2 is SVGAGI in the germline V gene. Losses at the gene ends were 5 bases for V and 2 bases for J; bases not matched to a gene: 6. CDR3 in amino acids: CASSPYRGPYEQYF. The CDR3 bases are TGTGCCAGCAGTCCCTACAGGGGACCCTACGAGCAGTACTTC.

The chain uses TRBV12-3 or TRBV12-4 and TRBJ1-2; a possible D gene is TRBD1 (5 bases). V was shortened by 4 bases and J by 3 bases, with 9 bases between the two germline ends. There are 13 residues in the CDR3. In nucleotides, the CDR3 is TGTGCCAGCAGTTGGACAAGGGACTATGGCTACACCTTC. This gives the protein CASSWTRDYGYTF.

V and J are TRBV20-1 and TRBJ2-2, with TRBD2 matching 8 bases. The CDR3 sequence is 15 residues long. The germline CDR1 and CDR2 sequences are DFQATT and SNEGSKA (reference sequence). V gave up 3 bases and J gave up 1 base; unmatched junction bases: 4. In nucleotides, the CDR3 is TGCAGTGCTAGTTATCGGGGGGGGAACACCGGGGAGCTGTTTTTT. It specifies CSASYRGGNTGELFF.

The chain joins TRBV6-5 to TRBJ1-4, with D perhaps TRBD1 (6 bases). The germline CDR1 and CDR2 sequences are MNHEY and SVGAGI. Deletions cut 2 bases from V and 5 bases from J, with 15 bases between. The length of the CDR3 is 16 residues. The CDR3 DNA sequence: TGTGCCAGCAGTTACACCTGGGGCAGGGGAAATGAAAAACTGTTTTTT. Protein product: CASSYTWGRGNEKLFF.

The chain carries TRBV4-1 and TRBJ2-3; 14 bases map to TRBD2. The V gene end was trimmed by 6 bases and the J gene end by 2 bases; junction bases not matched to a gene: 13. The CDR3 is made up of 19 amino acids. Germline-derived CDR1 and CDR2 are MGHRA and YSYEKL. CDR3 region: CASSLIGLAGGPYTDTQYF. The CDR3 DNA reads as TGCGCCAGCAGTCTCATTGGACTAGCGGGGGGACCCTACACAGATACGCAGTATTTT.

The J gene is TRBJ1-6, the V gene TRBV19; 9 bases align to TRBD1. Germline lookup yields CDR1 LNHDA and CDR2 SQIVND (reference sequence). The V gene end was trimmed by 4 bases and the J gene end by 9 bases; junction bases not matched to a gene: 4. This CDR3 region has 14 residues. The CDR3 loop reads CASSTDRGSSPLHF. In DNA form, the CDR3 reads TGTGCCAGTAGTACCGACAGGGGGAGTTCACCCCTCCACTTT.

V is TRBV3-1 (or the pseudogene TRBV3-2) and J is TRBJ2-1, with D unresolved. V was trimmed by 2 bases and J by 4 bases, leaving 6 bases between them. CDR1 LGHDT and CDR2 YNNKEL come from the germline V gene (reference sequence). This CDR3 spans 13 amino acids. CDR3 protein: CASSQLMYNEQFF. In DNA, the CDR3 is TGTGCCAGCAGCCAACTAATGTACAATGAGCAGTTCTTC.

This chain joins TRBV9 and TRBJ1-3; a weak D match, TRBD1 (6 bases). Germline-derived CDR1 and CDR2 are SGDLS and YYNGEE. Trimming took 0 bases from V and 8 from J, leaving 15 bases between them. This CDR3 has 15 residues. This CDR3 reads CASSVGRTAGDTIYF. The CDR3 bases are TGTGCCAGCAGCGTAGGGAGGACAGCTGGGGACACCATATATTTT.

This rearrangement joins TRBV6-1 to TRBJ1-2; D is ambiguous. The V gene lost 0 bases and the J gene lost 7 bases, with 12 bases spanning the gap. The CDR3 totals 14 residues. The V gene's germline CDR1 is MNHNS and CDR2 SASEGT. The CDR3: CASSEAPGIGGYTF. Here the CDR3 DNA reads TGTGCCAGCAGTGAAGCCCCGGGGATAGGTGGCTACACCTTC.

This clone occurred a few times. The gene calls are TRBV5-1 and TRBJ1-1; 11 positions match TRBD1. The CDR3 consists of 14 residues. Germline CDR1 is SGHRS and CDR2 is YFSETQ. The V segment lost 0 bases and the J segment 9 bases; nucleotides outside the gene matches: 4. The CDR3 here is CASSLEGTGGKAFF. CDR3 bases: TGCGCCAGCAGCTTGGAGGGGACAGGGGGGAAAGCTTTCTTT.

In this sample, this clone turned up once. The V gene is TRBV6-4, the J gene TRBJ2-3, with D possibly being TRBD1 (6 bases). Trimming stripped 6 bases from V and 6 bases from J, with 13 bases between. CDR3 length: 13 amino acids. Germline CDR1 is MRHNA and CDR2 is SNTAGT. CDR3 sequence: CASSEIRGDTQYF. CDR3 in DNA: TGTGCCAGCAGCGAAATCAGGGGCGATACGCAGTATTTT.

This chain uses TRBV4-2 with TRBJ1-5, with D perhaps TRBD1 (6 bases). CDR1 and CDR2 from the germline V gene are LGHNA and YNFKEQ. V was cut by 0 bases and J by 4 bases, with 10 bases left in between. The CDR3 sequence is 15 residues long. Here the CDR3 reads CASSQEPGDNQPQHF. CDR3 coding DNA: TGTGCCAGCAGCCAAGAGCCAGGGGATAATCAGCCCCAGCATTTT.

The chain carries TRBV5-1 and TRBJ2-5; 8 bases fit TRBD2. The CDR3 loop spans 16 amino acids. CDR1 and CDR2 from the germline V gene are SGHRS and YFSETQ. With V trimmed by 4 bases and J by 0 bases, 8 bases remained unmatched. CDR3 nucleotides: TGCGCCAGCAGCCCTTGGAGCGGGGGTTACCAAGAGACCCAGTACTTC. Protein product: CASSPWSGGYQETQYF.

This clone has a handful of counts. The V and J genes are TRBV4-2 and TRBJ2-1, with D maybe TRBD2 (6 bases). The CDR3 covers 12 residues. Germline lookup yields CDR1 LGHNA and CDR2 YNFKEQ. V was cut by 4 bases and J by 10 bases, with 11 bases left in between. The CDR3 spells CASSPHGGEQFF. DNA of the CDR3: TGTGCCAGCAGCCCACATGGGGGGGAGCAGTTCTTC.

The chain employs TRBV21-1 and TRBJ2-7; the table's D call, TRBD1, has no DNA check behind it. TRBV21-1 is a known pseudogene. This CDR3 spans 14 amino acids. CDR3: CASRPRDRGYEQYF. The DNA of the CDR3 is TGTGCCAGCAGGCCCCGGGACAGGGGCTACGAGCAGTACTTC.

This sequence joins TRBV7-3 and TRBJ2-7, with D perhaps matching TRBD2 (6 bases). Germline V gives CDR1 SGHTA, CDR2 FQGTGA. The CDR3 length is 13 residues. V dropped 5 bases and J dropped 2 bases, with 10 bases sitting between them. The CDR3 protein is CASSRDLAYEQYF. The CDR3 DNA reads as TGTGCCAGCAGCCGGGACTTAGCCTACGAGCAGTACTTC.

The chain recombines TRBV5-5 with TRBJ1-4; D not resolved. The CDR3 is 17 residues long. Germline V gives CDR1 SGHKS, CDR2 YYEKEE (reference sequence). V was pared by 3 bases and J by 2 bases, with 17 bases between. CDR3: CASSSRTVFVTNEKLFF. DNA for the CDR3: TGTGCCAGCAGCTCGAGAACAGTATTCGTGACTAATGAAAAACTGTTTTTT.